This T cell receptor beta chain was recovered during a study of T cell responses to AZD1222 COVID-19 vaccine (dated by TCRdb to the early 2020s). About the investigation overall: AZD1222 recipients whose second dose came at about 4 weeks and those whose second dose came at about 12 weeks were combined into one group, since spike-specific TCR depth and breadth did not differ between the two schedules. TCR sequencing was performed for approximately 240 trial participants, of whom 200 to 220 were given two doses of AZD1222 and 26 were given two doses of MenACWY control vaccine. Enrollment into the trials was organized by age into subgroups of 18-55, 56-69 and 70-plus years, and those subgroups contained approximately 150, 30 and 60 TCR-sequenced participants, respectively. Points the paper makes about the study in general: In the small 56-69-year group, the increase in depth fell short of significance, most likely because of low power. CD4 TCRs associated with the vaccine covered the entire spike protein, and the dominant responses were in regions 160-218 and 743-854. Only five or six AZD1222 recipients were SARS-CoV-2 seropositive at baseline, limiting conclusions about previously exposed vaccinees. Epitopes outside the regions mutated in the B.1.351 and B.1.1.7 variants were reportedly recognized by nearly half of the unique spike-specific TCRs. Because no day 14 peak-response samples were available, repertoires were characterized only after the peak T cell response. Participants were mostly white British, with more females than males. The authors suggested clonal diversity may have been underestimated. Spike-specific TCR breadth and depth rose significantly after two AZD1222 doses compared with day 0 and with MenACWY recipients.

The time point label of this sample denotes: baseline before first vaccination. Vaccinee samples were obtained from the UK trials COV001 and COV002, which included a single-blind randomized controlled phase 2/3 trial of AZD1222 (ChAdOx1 nCoV-19) in healthy adults. Trial participant PBMC samples were collected at day 0 and day 28 after the second dose for TCRbeta chain sequencing. The CDR3 covers 14 residues, taking in both the cysteine and the phenylalanine. The DNA shown is the 42-base CDR3, in frame from base 1. V is reduced by 3 bases and J by 7 bases, leaving a spacing of 12 bases between them. CDR1 and CDR2, per the germline V gene, are MDHEN and SYDVKM. The CDR3 regions of human TCRbeta chains were subjected to immunosequencing. The authors processed their data as follows. Repertoire TCRs were checked for matches against a reference library of SARS-CoV-2-specific TCRs that had been generated using the MIRA antigen-specificity platform. Breadth was defined as the fraction of unique TCRs that were SARS-CoV-2-associated, and depth was defined as the fraction of total T cells that were SARS-CoV-2-associated. Using the MIRA data, each spike-specific TCR was mapped to the spike region that the TCR reacts to and placed in a CD4 or CD8 class. Log10-transformed breadth and depth values were compared by one-way ANOVA with Sidak's multiple comparisons tests. The clones in this table, taken by TCRdb from immuneACCESS, are in-frame only. Not every clone is retained; where verified, under half of the shortfall comes from an unresolved V gene, and the cause of the rest is unknown. V, J and clone size were drawn from that table, and D and trimming were deduced from the DNA. For this sample there are 100,000 to 150,000 clones; just over 85% appear just once. In total, the top ten clones hold approximately 20% of the sample.

In the case of this clone: Its antigen target is currently unknown. No base quality information exists; no much larger clone differs at one position.

The sequencing here drew on peripheral blood, taken on day 0 of AZD1222 vaccination. Recombination joined TRBV28 with TRBJ2-2, with the D gene not confidently named. The sequence came from an adult in good health. The sequenced DNA is TGTGCCAGCAGTTTTATTTCAGCCGACGGGGAGCTGTTTTTT. This sequence encodes CASSFISADGELFF. This CDR3, with the reference TRBV28 and TRBJ2-2 proteins standing in past its ends, gives the full variable domain DVKVTQSSRYLVKRTGEKVFLECVQDMDHENMFWYRQDPGLGLRLIYFSYDVKMKEKGDIPEGYSVSREKKERFSLILESASTNQTSMYLCASSFISADGELFFGEGSRLTVL.